The 13 T cell receptor beta chains below all came from one sample that was sequenced in a study of OX40 agonist ivuxolimab in advanced cancers. Assay used: immunoSEQ multiplex PCR; TCRdb lists only in-frame clones, some missing. Of about 41,000 clones in the sample, approximately 89% were seen once. Sequences were derived from CD4+ or CD8+ T cells sorted from blood, sampled in a trial of the OX40 agonist ivuxolimab. The receptors stem from an adult with an advanced solid tumor such as melanoma, head and neck, liver or kidney cancer.

On this clone itself: This same CDR3 is encoded by further DNA sequences in the sample. The J gene is TRBJ1-5, the V gene TRBV6-1; D not resolved. This CDR3 comprises 14 residues. V was shortened by 1 base and J by 7 bases, with 11 bases between the two germline ends. The germline gives CDR1 MNHNS, CDR2 SASEGT. Here the CDR3 reads CASSEEPGNQPQHF. The CDR3 DNA reads as TGTGCCAGCAGTGAAGAACCGGGTAACCAGCCCCAGCATTTT.

This clone has only a few counts. The genes are TRBV4-1 and TRBJ2-7; 12 nucleotides line up with TRBD2. Germline-derived CDR1 and CDR2 are MGHRA and YSYEKL. The CDR3 runs to 17 residues. V was pared by 3 bases and J by 2 bases, with 8 bases of the junction left unmatched. The CDR3 region has the DNA TGCGCCAGCAGCCACCTAACTAGCGGGAGGTCCCCCTACGAGCAGTACTTC. Its protein is CASSHLTSGRSPYEQYF.

This clone is a singleton in its sample. J is TRBJ1-1 and V is TRBV19; the D gene is possibly TRBD1 (5 bases). The CDR3 length is 13 residues. V was clipped by 5 bases and J by 5 bases, with 12 bases between them. Germline V gene lookup returns CDR1 LNHDA and CDR2 SQIVND (reference sequence). The CDR3 protein is CASSLGGRTEAFF. Written as DNA, the CDR3 is TGTGCCAGTAGTTTGGGGGGTAGGACTGAAGCTTTCTTT.

The chain recombines TRBV15 with TRBJ2-4, with 8 bases matching TRBD1. The CDR3 is made up of 15 amino acids. In germline, CDR1 is LNHNV, CDR2 YYDKDF (reference sequence). After removal of 5 bases from V and 0 bases from J, the junction contained 3 bases not matched to a gene. CDR3 residues: CATSQGAGAKNIQYF. The CDR3 bases are TGTGCCACCAGCCAGGGGGCGGGAGCCAAAAACATTCAGTACTTC.

The gene calls are TRBV2 and TRBJ2-3; TRBD2 matches at 10 bases. V lost 10 bases, J lost 1 base, and 5 bases stayed unmatched. CDR1 and CDR2 (germline): SNHLY, FYNNEI. The CDR3 length is 14 residues. The DNA of the CDR3 is TGTGCCAACGGACTAGCGGACCGCACAGATACGCAGTATTTT. Protein: CANGLADRTDTQYF. The whole variable domain, remainder taken from reference TRBV2 and TRBJ2-3, is EPEVTQTPSHQVTQMGQEVILRCVPISNHLYFYWYRQILGQKVEFLVSFYNNEISEKSEIFDDQFSVERPDGSNFTLKIRSTKLEDSAMYFCANGLADRTDTQYFGPGTRLTVL.

The chain employs TRBV19 and TRBJ2-5, with 12 bases fitting TRBD2. V shed 1 base and J 5 bases; nucleotides not matched to a gene: 2. This CDR3 is 15 amino acids long. CDR1 and CDR2 from the germline V gene are LNHDA and SQIVND (reference sequence). CDR3 residues: CASSIGTSGTETQYF. The CDR3 DNA sequence: TGTGCCAGTAGTATAGGGACTAGCGGGACTGAGACCCAGTACTTC.

The rearrangement joins TRBV29-1 to TRBJ2-5, with 12 positions matching TRBD2. J gave up 5 bases and V 5 bases, and 18 bases lay outside the gene matches. Germline V gene lookup returns CDR1 SQVTM and CDR2 ANQGSEA. This CDR3 is built from 18 residues. Here the CDR3 reads CSVTPGGLAGGPGETQYF. In nucleotides, the CDR3 is TGCAGCGTTACCCCGGGGGGACTAGCGGGCGGGCCGGGGGAGACCCAGTACTTC. The whole variable domain, remainder taken from reference TRBV29-1 and TRBJ2-5, is SAVISQKPSRDICQRGTSLTIQCQVDSQVTMMFWYRQQPGQSLTLIATANQGSEATYESGFVIDKFPISRPNLTFSTLTVSNMSPEDSSIYLCSVTPGGLAGGPGETQYFGPGTRLLVL.

The V call is TRBV27, the J call TRBJ1-2, with unresolved D. CDR3 length: 17 residues. Germline V lookup: CDR1 MNHEY, CDR2 SMNVEV (reference sequence). V was clipped by 0 bases and J by 2 bases, with 16 bases between them. The CDR3 nucleotides are TGTGCCAGCAGTTTATCATTCCAAGGGTCTGGGAACTATGGCTACACCTTC. It yields the protein CASSLSFQGSGNYGYTF.

The chain carries TRBV28 and TRBJ1-4; TRBD1 agrees at 9 bases. Per germline, CDR1 MDHEN and CDR2 SYDVKM. The CDR3 loop spans 16 amino acids. The ends lost 4 bases at V and 3 bases at J; junction bases unmatched: 6. The CDR3 DNA is TGTGCCAGCAGTTCGACAGGGGGGGGAGCTAATGAAAAACTGTTTTTT. Its protein is CASSSTGGGANEKLFF.

The chain recombines TRBV7-2 with TRBJ1-2; D unresolved. CDR3 length: 13 residues. V was pared by 1 base and J by 3 bases, with 6 bases between. CDR1 SGHTA and CDR2 FQGNSA come from the germline V gene. CDR3 sequence reads: CASSLDSYYGYTF. For the CDR3, the DNA is TGTGCCAGCAGCTTAGACTCCTACTATGGCTACACCTTC.

CDR3: CAWRGGSFYGYTF. The CDR3 nucleotides are TGTGCCTGGAGGGGGGGGAGTTTCTATGGCTACACCTTC. This chain uses TRBV30 with TRBJ1-2; weak D call: TRBD1 (5 bases). With 3 bases removed from V and 4 bases from J, the gap between germline ends came to 12 bases. This CDR3 region has 13 residues. In germline, CDR1 is GTSNPN, CDR2 SVGIG (reference sequence).

The chain employs TRBV6-5 and TRBJ2-7; D not resolved. The CDR3 loop spans 13 amino acids. Germline CDR1 and CDR2: MNHEY and SVGAGI. Trimming removed 2 bases at V and 3 bases at J, with 8 bases between. The CDR3 loop reads CASSYPSVYEQYF. The CDR3, as DNA: TGTGCCAGCAGTTACCCGTCCGTCTACGAGCAGTACTTC.

The chain links TRBV28 to TRBJ2-5; perhaps D is TRBD1 or TRBD2 (6 bases each). Germline CDR1 and CDR2: MDHEN and SYDVKM. The CDR3 has 16 residues. The V end was cut by 7 bases, the J end by 0 bases, with 18 bases between. The CDR3 region has the DNA TGTGCCAGCACCCTAGGGGGGCAAGGGTACCAAGAGACCCAGTACTTC. It encodes CASTLGGQGYQETQYF. Full variable domain (missing parts from reference TRBV28 and TRBJ2-5): DVKVTQSSRYLVKRTGEKVFLECVQDMDHENMFWYRQDPGLGLRLIYFSYDVKMKEKGDIPEGYSVSREKKERFSLILESASTNQTSMYLCASTLGGQGYQETQYFGPGTRLLVL.